One sample yielded the 21 T cell receptor beta chains listed below, sequenced in a study of response to subunit inactivated influenza vaccine. TCRdb re-derived calls from the RT-PCR reads in MiXCR, one entry per CDR3 protein. This table has a few hundred thousand distinct CDR3 sequences, 11% to 15% appearing once. The sequencing here drew on PBMCs from blood, taken about 12 days after vaccination. These receptors were taken from a man aged 50 to 60 who received an inactivated influenza vaccine.

This clonotype turned up a few times. The chain recombines TRBV4-2 with TRBJ2-3, with D tentatively TRBD1 or TRBD2 (5 bases each). This CDR3 is built from 16 residues. Germline values: CDR1 LGHNA, CDR2 YNFKEQ. Between the trimmed V and J ends, which lost 5 bases and 11 bases, there was a span of 26 bases. The CDR3 sequence is CASSKRGTAANVQQYF. The CDR3 bases are TGTGCCAGCAGCAAACGAGGGACCGCGGCGAACGTCCAGCAGTATTTT.

This clonotype occurred a few times. This chain uses TRBV7-9 with TRBJ2-5; 12 bases map to TRBD2. The ends lost 4 bases at V and 5 bases at J; junction bases unmatched: 5. The CDR3 covers 15 residues. Germline-derived CDR1 and CDR2 are SEHNR and FQNEAQ (reference sequence). The CDR3 DNA reads as TGTGCCAGCAGCTCCTCCGGGACTAGCGGGGAGACCCAGTACTTC. Amino acids: CASSSSGTSGETQYF.

This sequence joins TRBV20-1 and TRBJ2-7; D unresolved. The CDR3 extends over 13 amino acids. Trimming shortened V by 6 bases and J by 4 bases, and 16 bases separated the two germline ends. Germline values: CDR1 DFQATT, CDR2 SNEGSKA (reference sequence). As DNA, the CDR3 is TGCAGTGCCCCGGAACGGGCCTTATACGAGCAGTACTTC. It yields the protein CSAPERALYEQYF.

Worth noting for this clonotype: This may be a read error: a much more frequent sequence differs by one nucleotide. V is TRBV28 and J is TRBJ2-1; 10 nucleotides align to TRBD2. This CDR3 spans 17 amino acids. Per germline, CDR1 MDHEN and CDR2 SYDVKM. The CDR3 DNA follows: TGTGACAGCAGTTTACAAGCAGTACTAGCGGGATACAATGAGCAGTTCTTC. This codes for CDSSLQAVLAGYNEQFF.

The chain carries TRBV5-1 and TRBJ2-7; D call uncertain. V dropped 1 base and J dropped 6 bases, with 14 bases sitting between them. The CDR3 contains 14 residues. CDR1 is SGHRS, CDR2 YFSETQ, per germline. CDR3 amino acids: CASSLLNRESEQYF. CDR3 DNA: TGCGCCAGCAGCTTGTTGAACAGAGAGAGCGAGCAGTACTTC. The variable domain in full, completed from reference TRBV5-1 and TRBJ2-7, reads KAGVTQTPRYLIKTRGQQVTLSCSPISGHRSVSWYQQTPGQGLQFLFEYFSETQRNKGNFPGRFSGRQFSNSRSEMNVSTLELGDSALYLCASSLLNRESEQYFGPGTRLTVT.

This clonotype was detected a few times. V usage is TRBV12-3 or TRBV12-4 and J usage is TRBJ1-2; no firm D call. CDR3 length equals 15 residues. Trimming left V 2 bases short and J 5 bases short, with 15 bases between. CDR3 nucleotide sequence: TGTGCCAGCAGTTTACTCCCGGACGGTGCGTATGGCTACACCTTC. Its protein is CASSLLPDGAYGYTF.

This chain joins TRBV20-1 and TRBJ1-1; a weak D match, TRBD1 (5 bases). CDR3 size: 12 residues. The V gene's germline CDR1 is DFQATT and CDR2 SNEGSKA (reference sequence). The V end lost 6 bases, the J end lost 4 bases, and 12 bases lay between the germline ends. For the CDR3, the DNA is TGCAGTGCCTCACAGGTCCTCACTGAAGCTTTCTTT. As protein: CSASQVLTEAFF.

This chain joins TRBV3-1 and TRBJ1-1; the match to TRBD1 covers 9 bases. After removal of 4 bases from V and 4 bases from J, the junction contained 7 bases not matched to a gene. This CDR3 comprises 15 residues. The germline gives CDR1 LGHDT, CDR2 YNNKEL (reference sequence). In DNA form, the CDR3 reads TGTGCCAGCAGCCCGGACCCGACAGGGGGCACTGAAGCTTTCTTT. Amino acid sequence: CASSPDPTGGTEAFF.

The chain joins TRBV14 to TRBJ2-7; 7 bases line up with TRBD1. The CDR3 loop spans 14 amino acids. The V gene end was trimmed by 2 bases and the J gene end by 3 bases; junction bases not matched to a gene: 4. Germline CDR1 SGHDN, CDR2 FVKESK. The CDR3 spells CASSQTGVRYEQYF. The CDR3 DNA follows: TGTGCCAGCAGCCAAACAGGGGTGCGCTACGAGCAGTACTTC.

The rearrangement joins TRBV10-3 to TRBJ2-7, with 8 bases lining up with TRBD1. This CDR3 is 15 amino acids long. J was trimmed by 3 bases and V by 6 bases; bases with no gene match: 10. Germline assignment: CDR1 ENHRY and CDR2 SYGVKD. CDR3 amino acids: CAISRDRNRFYEQYF. The CDR3 DNA sequence: TGTGCCATCAGCCGGGACAGGAATCGCTTCTACGAGCAGTACTTC.

This clonotype was counted between two and nine times. The V gene is TRBV20-1, the J gene TRBJ2-7; TRBD2 agrees at 7 bases. V lost 0 bases to trimming and J lost 2 bases; unmatched junction nucleotides: 7. Looked up from germline, CDR1 is DFQATT and CDR2 is SNEGSKA (reference sequence). CDR3 length equals 15 residues. The CDR3 is CSARDWTGGAYEQYF. DNA of the CDR3: TGCAGTGCTAGAGATTGGACGGGGGGAGCCTACGAGCAGTACTTC.

The chain carries TRBV5-1 and TRBJ1-3, with D unclear. This CDR3 contains 15 residues. V dropped 4 bases and J dropped 0 bases, with 11 bases sitting between them. Germline V gene lookup returns CDR1 SGHRS and CDR2 YFSETQ. CDR3 amino acids: CASSETGNSGNTIYF. As DNA, the CDR3 is TGCGCCAGCAGCGAAACTGGGAACTCTGGAAACACCATATATTTT.

The chain has TRBV27 and TRBJ1-1; TRBD1 matches at 8 bases. The germline V gene has CDR1 MNHEY and CDR2 SMNVEV (reference sequence). There are 16 residues in the CDR3. Trimming cost V 4 bases and J 5 bases; bases outside gene matches: 12. The CDR3 protein is CASSSDRGSVETEAFF. CDR3 DNA sequence: TGTGCCAGCAGTTCAGACAGGGGATCGGTGGAGACTGAAGCTTTCTTT.

The J gene is TRBJ2-7, the V gene TRBV7-6, with D perhaps matching TRBD1 (5 bases). V dropped 1 base and J dropped 4 bases, with 11 bases sitting between them. This CDR3 has 14 residues. CDR1 is SGHVS, CDR2 FNYEAQ, per germline. CDR3 nucleotide sequence: TGTGCCAGCAGCTTAGACGACAGTGTATACGAGCAGTACTTC. Its translation: CASSLDDSVYEQYF. Combining the CDR3 with reference TRBV7-6 and TRBJ2-7 gives the whole variable domain GAGVSQSPRYKVTKRGQDVALRCDPISGHVSLYWYRQALGQGPEFLTYFNYEAQQDKSGLPNDRFSAERPEGSISTLTIQRTEQRDSAMYRCASSLDDSVYEQYFGPGTRLTVT.

In its sample, this clonotype was seen many times. The chain uses TRBV4-3 and TRBJ2-7, with 7 bases lining up with TRBD2. The CDR3 runs 16 residues. Unmatched junction bases numbered 5, after V lost 0 bases and J lost 0 bases. Germline V CDR1 and CDR2: LGHNA, YSLEER. In nucleotides, the CDR3 is TGCGCCAGCAGCCAAGATAGAGGGAGGGCCTCCTACGAGCAGTACTTC. Translating it yields CASSQDRGRASYEQYF.

This clonotype has a count of ten or more. The V and J genes are TRBV11-1 and TRBJ2-2; weak D call: TRBD2 (5 bases). Trimming took off 0 bases at V and 7 bases at J, with 6 bases between the two ends. The CDR3 has 13 residues. Germline CDR1 SGHAT, CDR2 FQDESV (reference sequence). CDR3 in amino acids: CASSLASGGELFF. DNA of the CDR3: TGTGCCAGCAGCTTAGCAAGCGGCGGGGAGCTGTTTTTT.

About this clonotype: A read error may produce the germline difference seen at one junction end. The chain couples TRBV11-3 to TRBJ2-3; TRBD2 aligns across 8 bases. Germline V gene data show CDR1 as SGHNT and CDR2 as YENEEA. This CDR3 has 16 amino acids. The CDR3 nucleotides read TGTGCCAGCAGCTATGCAAGCGGGAGTGAGAAAGATACGCAGGATTTT. This gives the protein CASSYASGSEKDTQDF.

This clonotype was observed a handful of times. V and J are TRBV4-3 and TRBJ2-1, with 9 bases that match TRBD2. Germline loops: CDR1 LGHNA, CDR2 YSLEER. The CDR3 has 18 amino acids. The J segment lost 10 bases and the V segment lost 2 bases, leaving 18 bases of the junction unmatched. CDR3 sequence: CASSQYPYGGGAAPEQFF. CDR3 bases: TGCGCCAGCAGCCAATACCCGTACGGCGGGGGGGCAGCCCCCGAGCAGTTCTTC.

A few counts support this clonotype. This rearrangement joins TRBV3-1 to TRBJ2-2; tentatively, D is TRBD1 (6 bases). Trimming left V 4 bases short and J 5 bases short, with 14 bases between. Germline values: CDR1 LGHDT, CDR2 YNNKEL (reference sequence). The CDR3 extends over 15 amino acids. The CDR3 spells CASSPSTGKTGELFF. For the CDR3, the DNA is TGTGCCAGCAGCCCCTCGACAGGCAAGACCGGGGAGCTGTTTTTT.

This clonotype was picked up many times. The V and J genes are TRBV6-1 and TRBJ1-1; D not resolved. The CDR3 is made up of 16 amino acids. V lost 7 bases and J lost 4, with 22 bases in between. In germline, CDR1 is MNHNS, CDR2 SASEGT. CDR3 sequence reads: CASKQGREGRRTEAFF. The CDR3 coding sequence is TGTGCCAGCAAACAAGGGAGGGAAGGTAGACGCACTGAAGCTTTCTTT.

The chain carries TRBV12-3 or TRBV12-4 and TRBJ2-2, with 7 bases fitting TRBD1. V trimming: 4 bases; J trimming: 3 bases; junction bases outside the gene matches: 2. CDR3 length: 14 residues. The CDR3 DNA reads TGTGCCAGCAGTTACGACAGGGACACCGGGGAGCTGTTTTTT. Translated: CASSYDRDTGELFF.